The next 19 T cell receptor beta chains were all read from a single sample in a study of control samples from healthy donors and cancer patients. Sequencing used immunoSEQ multiplex PCR; TCRdb keeps in-frame clones, though not all of them. The data contain about 100,000 clones, more than 75% of them singletons. Sequenced sample: blood. These TCRs come from a woman aged 45-65 years in good health.

The rearrangement links TRBV10-3 to TRBJ2-3, with 11 bases identical to TRBD1. This CDR3 region has 15 residues. Germline V CDR1 and CDR2: ENHRY, SYGVKD. After removal of 4 bases from V and 4 bases from J, the junction contained 4 bases not matched to a gene. The CDR3 coding sequence is TGTGCCATCAGTGGGGACAGGGGGATCGCAGATACGCAGTATTTT. Its protein product is CAISGDRGIADTQYF.

The chain employs TRBV7-2 and TRBJ2-1; D is perhaps TRBD1 or TRBD2 (5 bases each). The CDR3 has 13 residues. The germline V and J ends were trimmed by 4 bases and 9 bases, with 13 bases remaining between them. Germline loops: CDR1 SGHTA, CDR2 FQGNSA. The CDR3 DNA follows: TGTGCCAGCAGCTCAGGGCGGGTCGGTGAGCAGTTCTTC. Translating gives CASSSGRVGEQFF.

The CDR3, as DNA: TGTGCCAGCAGCGAGCAACACTTAGGGAATTCACCCCTCCACTTT. Its translation is CASSEQHLGNSPLHF. V is TRBV9 and J is TRBJ1-6, with no clear D. The CDR3 spans 15 residues. Germline CDR1 is SGDLS and CDR2 is YYNGEE. Between the trimmed V and J ends, which lost 3 bases and 7 bases, there was a span of 14 bases.

This clone was detected only a few times. V usage is TRBV4-1 and J usage is TRBJ2-1; perhaps TRBD1 as D (6 bases). CDR1 is MGHRA and CDR2 is YSYEKL in the germline V gene. The CDR3 length is 17 residues. V was clipped by 4 bases and J by 6 bases, with 22 bases between them. This CDR3 reads CASSPPLRAGVGNEQFF. The CDR3 DNA follows: TGCGCCAGCAGCCCCCCCCTCCGGGCAGGGGTAGGCAATGAGCAGTTCTTC.

The genes are TRBV6-4 and TRBJ1-2, with 8 bases identical to TRBD1. Germline V gene sequence: CDR1 MRHNA, CDR2 SNTAGT. The CDR3 consists of 15 residues. The junction had 12 bases not matched to a gene; V was cut back by 5 bases and J by 7 bases. The CDR3: CASSRKSGTGFGYTF. The CDR3 region has the DNA TGTGCCAGCAGTAGAAAATCCGGGACAGGCTTTGGCTACACCTTC.

This chain connects TRBV4-1 to TRBJ1-5; D is perhaps TRBD1 (6 bases). This CDR3 contains 17 residues. The V end lost 1 base, the J end lost 0 bases, and 13 bases lay between the germline ends. CDR1 is MGHRA and CDR2 is YSYEKL in the germline V gene. The CDR3 nucleotides read TGCGCCAGCAGCCAAGGGACAGAGAGTTATAGCAATCAGCCCCAGCATTTT. This encodes CASSQGTESYSNQPQHF.

J is TRBJ2-5 and V is TRBV6-5, with 8 bases matching TRBD1. The CDR3 extends over 15 amino acids. The germline V gene encodes CDR1 MNHEY and CDR2 SVGAGI. Trimming at V came to 7 bases and at J to 3 bases, leaving 10 bases not matched to a gene. The CDR3 protein is CASTDARGLEETQYF. CDR3 DNA sequence: TGTGCCAGCACAGACGCCAGGGGGCTTGAAGAGACCCAGTACTTC.

V gene TRBV7-9 combines with J gene TRBJ2-7, with no clear D. Germline V lookup: CDR1 SEHNR, CDR2 FQNEAQ (reference sequence). The CDR3 contains 13 residues. Between the trimmed V and J ends, which lost 6 bases and 0 bases, there was a span of 9 bases. This chain's CDR3 is CASSLRRSYEQYF. Written as DNA, the CDR3 is TGTGCCAGCAGTCTCAGGCGCTCCTACGAGCAGTACTTC.

This chain connects TRBV9 to TRBJ1-2; D perhaps matches TRBD1 (6 bases). The CDR3 runs to 14 residues. The V gene lost 0 bases and the J gene lost 4 bases, with 10 bases spanning the gap. Germline V gene sequence: CDR1 SGDLS, CDR2 YYNGEE. The CDR3 spells CASSVDGGPYGYTF. The DNA of the CDR3 is TGTGCCAGCAGCGTAGACGGGGGGCCCTATGGCTACACCTTC.

V and J are TRBV7-1 and TRBJ2-3; D is perhaps TRBD2 (5 bases). TRBV7-1 is marked as an open reading frame, function uncertain. The ends were cut back, 3 bases at V and 2 bases at J, with 39 bases in the middle. The CDR3 covers 24 residues. The CDR3 sequence is CASSSGPETGNPQLHPGYTDTQYF. For the CDR3, the DNA is TGTGCCAGCAGCTCTGGACCTGAAACCGGGAACCCCCAATTGCACCCTGGGTACACAGATACGCAGTATTTT.

V and J are TRBV19 and TRBJ1-5; D perhaps matches TRBD1 (5 bases). Trimming removed 9 bases from V and 1 base from J, with 13 bases in between. Germline CDR1 is LNHDA and CDR2 is SQIVND (reference sequence). The CDR3 is made up of 14 amino acids. The CDR3 is CASDLGPSNQPQHF. The CDR3 coding sequence is TGTGCCAGCGACTTGGGACCGAGCAATCAGCCCCAGCATTTT.

The chain joins TRBV12-5 to TRBJ2-1, with a possible D match to TRBD1 (6 bases). This CDR3 has 18 residues. The germline V gene has CDR1 LGHNT and CDR2 FRNRAP. V dropped 1 base and J dropped 6 bases, with 22 bases sitting between them. As DNA, the CDR3 is TGTGCTAGTGGTTTGGCCCCCCGCACAGGGCTTCGAGGCAATGAGCAGTTCTTC. This sequence encodes CASGLAPRTGLRGNEQFF.

This rearrangement joins TRBV4-3 to TRBJ2-3; D is undetermined. The germline V and J ends were trimmed by 5 bases and 2 bases, with 20 bases remaining between them. Germline assignment: CDR1 LGHNA and CDR2 YSLEER. CDR3 length: 17 residues. The CDR3 sequence is CASSSVDFAGPTDTQYF. The DNA for the CDR3 is TGCGCCAGCAGCTCCGTGGATTTTGCAGGACCCACAGATACGCAGTATTTT.

This clone was counted between two and nine times. This chain links TRBV5-1 with TRBJ2-7; D could derive from TRBD1 or TRBD2 (6 bases each). Between the trimmed V and J ends, which lost 4 bases and 1 base, there was a span of 12 bases. CDR1 and CDR2 (germline): SGHRS, YFSETQ. This CDR3 is 14 amino acids long. CDR3 sequence: CASSHGGGSYEQYV. The CDR3 nucleotides read TGCGCCAGCAGCCATGGAGGGGGATCCTACGAGCAGTACGTC.

This chain joins TRBV5-5 and TRBJ2-7, with D perhaps matching TRBD2 (5 bases). The V end was cut by 6 bases, the J end by 6 bases, with 25 bases between. The germline CDR1 and CDR2 sequences are SGHKS and YYEKEE (reference sequence). This CDR3 is built from 16 residues. CDR3 protein: CASTSEEGVSTGEQYV. DNA for the CDR3: TGTGCCAGCACCTCCGAAGAGGGAGTGTCTACGGGCGAGCAGTACGTC.

As regards this clone: Other DNA sequences in this specimen translate into the identical CDR3. The genes are TRBV6-5 and TRBJ1-2; no clear D. The V end was cut by 2 bases, the J end by 5 bases, with 6 bases between. Germline V gene data show CDR1 as MNHEY and CDR2 as SVGAGI. CDR3 length equals 12 residues. This CDR3 reads CASSYGGYGYTF. CDR3 nucleotide sequence: TGTGCCAGCAGTTACGGAGGGTATGGCTACACCTTC.

The rearrangement joins TRBV18 to TRBJ1-2; 9 bases match TRBD1. The V gene's germline CDR1 is KGHSH and CDR2 LQKENI. CDR3 size: 16 residues. The J segment lost 8 bases and the V segment lost 6 bases, leaving 16 bases of the junction unmatched. For the CDR3, the DNA is TGTGCCAGCTCTCAAACGACAACTGGGACAGGGAACGGCTACACCTTC. It yields the protein CASSQTTTGTGNGYTF.

This chain joins TRBV5-1 and TRBJ2-1; D remains ambiguous. CDR1 is SGHRS and CDR2 is YFSETQ in the germline V gene. V lost 0 bases and J lost 6, with 13 bases in between. The CDR3 extends over 15 amino acids. In DNA, the CDR3 is TGCGCCAGCAGCTTGGAGGTCGATTTGGGCAATGAGCAGTTCTTC. It is translated as CASSLEVDLGNEQFF.

The genes are TRBV4-2 and TRBJ2-3, with TRBD2 matching over 8 bases. The CDR3 has 18 amino acids. J gave up 0 bases and V 4 bases, and 12 bases lay outside the gene matches. Looked up from germline, CDR1 is LGHNA and CDR2 is YNFKEQ. CDR3: CASSLLGFSGASTDTQYF. The CDR3, as DNA: TGTGCCAGCAGCCTCCTGGGGTTTAGCGGGGCGAGCACAGATACGCAGTATTTT.